These 21 T cell receptor beta chains originate from one sample sequenced in a study of T cells in localized non-small cell lung cancer. Data came from immunoSEQ multiplex PCR; TCRdb stores just in-frame clones and leaves some out. Of 55,000 to 75,000 clones listed, roughly 90% were seen once; the top ten hold roughly 21%. Material: peripheral blood, obtained before any cancer treatment. The receptor source for this set is a man aged 35-75 years with stage I lung adenocarcinoma.

The chain uses TRBV5-4 and TRBJ1-4; D unclear. Trimming stripped 3 bases from V and 10 bases from J, with 13 bases between. Germline loops: CDR1 SGHNT, CDR2 YYREEE (reference sequence). The CDR3 consists of 13 residues. CDR3 amino acids: CASSSGPSVKLFF. The CDR3 DNA sequence: TGTGCCAGCAGCTCTGGGCCATCCGTAAAACTGTTTTTT.

The rearrangement joins TRBV29-1 to TRBJ2-1; 9 bases are shared with TRBD1. V lost 7 bases and J lost 3; bases outside the gene matches: 13. The CDR3 sequence is 16 residues long. Germline loops: CDR1 SQVTM, CDR2 ANQGSEA. This chain's CDR3 is CSAEGLQGAYYNEQFF. In DNA form, the CDR3 reads TGCAGCGCCGAGGGACTACAGGGGGCATACTACAATGAGCAGTTCTTC.

The V call is TRBV5-4, the J call TRBJ2-5; D is uncertain. V shed 2 bases and J shed 1 base, with 18 bases lying between them. CDR1 is SGHNT, CDR2 YYREEE, per germline (reference sequence). This CDR3 region has 17 residues. The CDR3 reads CASSFVSSSQVQETQYF. The CDR3 coding sequence is TGTGCCAGCAGCTTTGTTTCCAGCTCTCAGGTCCAAGAGACCCAGTACTTC.

The J gene is TRBJ2-3, the V gene TRBV19; D is possibly TRBD2 (5 bases). Germline CDR1 and CDR2: LNHDA and SQIVND (reference sequence). CDR3 length equals 15 residues. Trimming shortened V by 4 bases and J by 2 bases, and 13 bases separated the two germline ends. The CDR3 nucleotides are TGTGCCAGTAGTAGCGGAGGTATCTTCACAGATACGCAGTATTTT. It is translated as CASSSGGIFTDTQYF.

The CDR3 spells CSARGAPNRGNTQYF. The CDR3, as DNA: TGCAGCGCCCGGGGGGCACCCAACCGGGGGAATACGCAGTATTTT. The chain joins TRBV29-1 to TRBJ2-3; D is perhaps TRBD2 (7 bases). The CDR3 has 15 amino acids. Trimming cost V 7 bases and J 7 bases, with 24 bases left between them. Germline V CDR1 and CDR2: SQVTM, ANQGSEA.

The V call is TRBV11-3, the J call TRBJ1-1; D may be TRBD1 (5 bases). This CDR3 has 13 residues. The V end was cut by 1 base, the J end by 4 bases, with 7 bases between. Looked up from germline, CDR1 is SGHNT and CDR2 is YENEEA. DNA of the CDR3: TGTGCCAGCAGCTTAGTTCAGGGCACTGAAGCTTTCTTT. Translation gives CASSLVQGTEAFF.

This clone was observed once. The chain combines TRBV7-9 with TRBJ2-7; no clear D. There are 14 residues in the CDR3. CDR1 and CDR2 from the germline V gene are SEHNR and FQNEAQ (reference sequence). V lost 1 base, J lost 5 bases, and 12 bases lay in between. In nucleotides, the CDR3 is TGTGCCAGCAGCTTAGATGTCAGTCACGACGAGCAGTACTTC. It yields the protein CASSLDVSHDEQYF.

The chain recombines TRBV4-3 with TRBJ1-1; TRBD1 might be the D (6 bases). Per germline, CDR1 LGHNA and CDR2 YSLEER. This CDR3 is built from 18 residues. V lost 1 base, J lost 5 bases, and 23 bases lay in between. CDR3 sequence (DNA): TGCGCCAGCAGCCAAGGATTTTTTATATACCGGGGGGCGACTGAAGCTTTCTTT. Its protein product is CASSQGFFIYRGATEAFF.

The rearrangement uses TRBV11-1 and TRBJ2-5; the D gene is possibly TRBD2 (5 bases). V dropped 0 bases and J dropped 5 bases, with 16 bases sitting between them. Germline V gene lookup returns CDR1 SGHAT and CDR2 FQDESV (reference sequence). The CDR3 extends over 16 amino acids. The CDR3 nucleotides read TGTGCCAGCAGCTTAGCCCAGCTAGCCCCCAGGGAGACCCAGTACTTC. This sequence encodes CASSLAQLAPRETQYF.

The chain joins TRBV28 to TRBJ2-7; D is undetermined. This CDR3 comprises 15 residues. Germline V CDR1 and CDR2: MDHEN, SYDVKM. Trimming pared 2 bases from V and 2 bases from J, leaving 13 bases between. The CDR3, as DNA: TGTGCCAGCAGTTTACCCGCAGCGCCACCCTACGAGCAGTACTTC. This translates into CASSLPAAPPYEQYF.

This clone appeared once. CDR3 bases: TGTGCCTTTTACAGGGGGCGATTAGGGGCCAACGTCCTGACTTTC. Translation: CAFYRGRLGANVLTF. The chain links TRBV30 to TRBJ2-6; 9 bases line up with TRBD1. Trimming cost V 7 bases and J 4 bases; bases outside gene matches: 8. Germline V gene data show CDR1 as GTSNPN and CDR2 as SVGIG (reference sequence). The CDR3 contains 15 residues.

As concerns this clone: Other DNA sequences from this sample encode an identical CDR3 as well. The J gene is TRBJ2-3, the V gene TRBV5-1, with D unresolved. The CDR3 loop spans 12 amino acids. Germline loops: CDR1 SGHRS, CDR2 YFSETQ. Trimming shortened V by 0 bases and J by 5 bases, and 4 bases separated the two germline ends. CDR3 residues: CASSLAGDTQYF. CDR3 nucleotides: TGCGCCAGCAGCTTGGCTGGAGATACGCAGTATTTT.

This chain connects TRBV2 to TRBJ1-5; tentatively, D is TRBD1 (5 bases). The CDR3 spans 14 residues. Germline V gene data show CDR1 as SNHLY and CDR2 as FYNNEI. The V gene lost 7 bases and the J gene lost 2 bases, with 12 bases spanning the gap. The CDR3 protein is CASTQAGRNQPQHF. Written as DNA, the CDR3 is TGTGCCAGCACCCAGGCGGGGCGCAATCAGCCCCAGCATTTT.

The chain has TRBV28 and TRBJ2-1; 8 nucleotides line up with TRBD2. CDR3 size: 16 residues. V was pared by 5 bases and J by 4 bases, with 10 bases of the junction left unmatched. Germline V gene lookup returns CDR1 MDHEN and CDR2 SYDVKM. CDR3 coding DNA: TGTGCCAGCAGTCCGCCTCTAGCGGGCCGATACAATGAGCAGTTCTTC. Its protein is CASSPPLAGRYNEQFF. Drawing the rest from reference TRBV28 and TRBJ2-1, the complete variable domain is DVKVTQSSRYLVKRTGEKVFLECVQDMDHENMFWYRQDPGLGLRLIYFSYDVKMKEKGDIPEGYSVSREKKERFSLILESASTNQTSMYLCASSPPLAGRYNEQFFGPGTRLTVL.

This sequence joins TRBV18 and TRBJ2-5; D unresolved. The CDR3 has 13 residues. CDR1 KGHSH and CDR2 LQKENI come from the germline V gene. Trimming removed 3 bases at V and 1 base at J, with 6 bases between. This chain's CDR3 is CASSPSLQETQYF. The CDR3 DNA reads as TGTGCCAGCTCACCCAGCCTCCAAGAGACCCAGTACTTC.

The V gene is TRBV6-4, the J gene TRBJ2-5; TRBD2 matches at 8 bases. The germline CDR1 and CDR2 sequences are MRHNA and SNTAGT. CDR3 length: 14 residues. The trim removed 10 bases at V and 3 bases at J, leaving 10 bases unmatched. As DNA, the CDR3 is TGTGCCACCGAATCCCCGGGGGGGGAAGAGACCCAGTACTTC. It translates to CATESPGGEETQYF.

The chain has TRBV9 and TRBJ1-1; tentative D call: TRBD1 (5 bases). The length of the CDR3 is 14 residues. Germline lookup yields CDR1 SGDLS and CDR2 YYNGEE. V lost 3 bases to trimming and J lost 3 bases, with 12 bases between them. CDR3 residues: CASSGTDSYTEAFF. The CDR3 bases are TGTGCCAGCAGCGGGACTGACAGCTACACTGAAGCTTTCTTT.

This sequence joins TRBV10-2 and TRBJ2-1; D gene ambiguous. V lost 0 bases to trimming and J lost 7 bases, with 13 bases between them. Germline assignment: CDR1 WSHSY and CDR2 SAAADI. The CDR3 is made up of 15 amino acids. The CDR3 DNA reads TGCGCCAGCAGTGAGTCAGTAGGGAACATAAATGAGCAGTTCTTC. This translates into CASSESVGNINEQFF.

The CDR3 DNA sequence: TGTGCCAGTAGTTTGGCACAGGTTGGAGATACGCAGTATTTT. Amino acids: CASSLAQVGDTQYF. The genes are TRBV19 and TRBJ2-3; possibly TRBD1 for D (5 bases). V was cut by 5 bases and J by 5 bases, with 14 bases left in between. Germline V gene data show CDR1 as LNHDA and CDR2 as SQIVND (reference sequence). This CDR3 has 14 residues.

The chain is built from TRBV5-1 and TRBJ2-1, with D unclear. Per the germline V gene, CDR1 is SGHRS and CDR2 is YFSETQ. Deletions cut 4 bases from V and 0 bases from J, with 8 bases between. This CDR3 has 14 residues. The CDR3 reads CASSLGGSYNEQFF. CDR3 nucleotides: TGCGCCAGCAGCCTCGGTGGCTCCTACAATGAGCAGTTCTTC.

CDR3 in DNA: TGTGCCAGCAGTCGGACAGGGGAGGAATATAGCAATCAGCCCCAGCATTTT. Translation gives CASSRTGEEYSNQPQHF. V is TRBV28 and J is TRBJ1-5, with 9 bases that match TRBD1. CDR1 and CDR2 from the germline V gene are MDHEN and SYDVKM. The length of the CDR3 is 17 residues. V dropped 5 bases and J dropped 0; count of bases not matched to a gene: 8. Filled out from reference TRBV28 and TRBJ1-5, the complete variable domain reads DVKVTQSSRYLVKRTGEKVFLECVQDMDHENMFWYRQDPGLGLRLIYFSYDVKMKEKGDIPEGYSVSREKKERFSLILESASTNQTSMYLCASSRTGEEYSNQPQHFGDGTRLSIL.